The TCR beta chain described here comes from a study of CD8+CD57+ T cells in acquired aplastic anemia. The template used for profiling TCR beta VDJ and CDR3 was genomic DNA. Each CDR3 protein gets one entry after TCRdb re-called the reads with MiXCR. The sample has just over 400,000 distinct CDR3 sequences, about 70% seen once. Points on this clonotype: Relative to the germline gene, one junction end is altered; a read error may explain this.

This CDR3 has 15 amino acids. This clonotype was obtained from a human donor in good health, serving as a control. The sequenced sample consisted of sorted CD4+, CD8+, or CD8+CD57+ T cells (not recorded which) from PBMCs. The genes are TRBV12-3 or TRBV12-4 and TRBJ1-1; the match to TRBD1 covers 10 bases. DNA for the CDR3: TGTGCTAGTGGTCGGGGACAGGGGATGAACACTGAAGCTCCCTTT. Residues: CASGRGQGMNTEAPF.